This passage covers 10 T cell receptor beta chains from one sample sequenced in a study of T cell responses to AZD1222 COVID-19 vaccine. Sequencing used immunoSEQ multiplex PCR; TCRdb keeps in-frame clones, though not all of them. The repertoire holds 66,000 or so clones, 79% seen once, with around 25% in the top ten. Sample: peripheral blood, taken on day 0 of MenACWY control vaccination. Every receptor here comes from an adult in good health.

This chain connects TRBV7-9 to TRBJ2-2; D gene unclear. This CDR3 contains 14 residues. The germline V gene has CDR1 SEHNR and CDR2 FQNEAQ (reference sequence). Trimming left V 2 bases short and J 4 bases short, with 8 bases between. Here the CDR3 DNA reads TGTGCCAGCAGCTTATCCGCCGCCACCGGGGAGCTGTTTTTT. It specifies CASSLSAATGELFF.

The V and J genes are TRBV18 and TRBJ1-4; D gene uncertain. The CDR3 consists of 14 residues. The ends were cut back, 3 bases at V and 2 bases at J, with 7 bases in the middle. In germline, CDR1 is KGHSH, CDR2 LQKENI. CDR3 bases: TGTGCCAGCTCACCGAGGTCTACTAATGAAAAACTGTTTTTT. It translates to CASSPRSTNEKLFF.

The V call is TRBV2, the J call TRBJ1-4; D perhaps matches TRBD1 (5 bases). Germline V gene data show CDR1 as SNHLY and CDR2 as FYNNEI. The CDR3 length is 12 residues. Between the trimmed V and J ends, which lost 6 bases and 8 bases, there was a span of 10 bases. DNA of the CDR3: TGTGCCAGCAGCCCAAACAGGGAAAAACTGTTTTTT. Its translation: CASSPNREKLFF.

The chain combines TRBV5-5 with TRBJ1-5; D might be TRBD1 (6 bases). CDR3 length: 15 amino acids. V lost 2 bases and J lost 2, with 11 bases in between. Germline V lookup: CDR1 SGHKS, CDR2 YYEKEE (reference sequence). The CDR3 spells CASSLTSGGNQPQHF. The CDR3, as DNA: TGTGCCAGCAGCTTAACGTCAGGGGGCAATCAGCCCCAGCATTTT. Supplemented by reference TRBV5-5 and TRBJ1-5, the full variable domain reads DAGVTQSPTHLIKTRGQQVTLRCSPISGHKSVSWYQQVLGQGPQFIFQYYEKEERGRGNFPDRFSARQFPNYSSELNVNALLLGDSALYLCASSLTSGGNQPQHFGDGTRLSIL.

This rearrangement joins TRBV7-9 to TRBJ1-1; D is unresolved. The germline V gene has CDR1 SEHNR and CDR2 FQNEAQ (reference sequence). The CDR3 extends over 13 amino acids. Trimming took off 2 bases at V and 0 bases at J, with 4 bases between the two ends. The CDR3 sequence: CASSLFVNTEAFF. CDR3 DNA sequence: TGTGCCAGCAGCTTATTCGTGAACACTGAAGCTTTCTTT.

This chain joins TRBV28 and TRBJ1-1, with D possibly matching TRBD1 (6 bases). The V and J ends lost 1 base and 1 base respectively, with 16 bases between them. Germline V gene sequence: CDR1 MDHEN, CDR2 SYDVKM. The CDR3 contains 17 residues. CDR3 bases: TGTGCCAGCAGTTTATATTTTTCCGGACAGCAGAACACTGAAGCTTTCTTT. Its translation is CASSLYFSGQQNTEAFF.

The gene calls are TRBV7-2 and TRBJ2-1, with 10 positions matching TRBD2. Germline-derived CDR1 and CDR2 are SGHTA and FQGNSA. The V and J ends lost 5 bases and 8 bases, in that order; junction bases with no gene match: 12. The CDR3 is 16 residues long. The CDR3 spells CASSASLAGVQDEQFF. In DNA form, the CDR3 reads TGTGCCAGCAGCGCATCCCTAGCGGGGGTTCAAGATGAGCAGTTCTTC. Full variable domain (outside the CDR3, taken from reference TRBV7-2 and TRBJ2-1): GAGVSQSPSNKVTEKGKDVELRCDPISGHTALYWYRQSLGQGLEFLIYFQGNSAPDKSGLPSDRFSAERTGGSVSTLTIQRTQQEDSAVYLCASSASLAGVQDEQFFGPGTRLTVL.

This chain joins TRBV12-3 or TRBV12-4 and TRBJ1-5; D gene unclear. V shed 3 bases and J shed 5 bases, with 8 bases lying between them. CDR3 length: 13 residues. CDR3 protein: CASSLSRDQPQHF. The CDR3 DNA reads TGTGCCAGCAGTTTGTCTCGAGATCAGCCCCAGCATTTT.

The chain carries TRBV3-1 (or the pseudogene TRBV3-2) and TRBJ1-5, with D possibly being TRBD1 (5 bases). The germline V gene has CDR1 LGHDT and CDR2 YNNKEL (reference sequence). V was clipped by 1 base and J by 7 bases, with 8 bases between them. This CDR3 comprises 13 residues. CDR3 nucleotides: TGTGCCAGCAGCCAAGCTGAGGGGCAGCCCCAGCATTTT. It specifies CASSQAEGQPQHF.

In this sample, this clone turned up once. The chain combines TRBV5-4 with TRBJ2-7, with TRBD2 matching over 9 bases. The V and J ends lost 0 bases and 6 bases, in that order; junction bases with no gene match: 4. CDR1 and CDR2 (germline): SGHNT, YYREEE (reference sequence). The length of the CDR3 is 14 residues. The CDR3 DNA follows: TGTGCCAGCAGCTTGGGGAGCGGGAGGAGCGAGCAGTACTTC. Residues: CASSLGSGRSEQYF.